These 10 T cell receptor beta chains were sequenced from one sample in a study of cytomegalovirus exposure and HLA in healthy donors. Researchers ran the PCR with 60 Vbeta and 13 Jbeta primers. The protocol was immunoSEQ multiplex PCR, while the TCRdb copy is restricted to in-frame clones and leaves out a portion. The data contain approximately 150,000 clones, 60% to 80% of them singletons. Specimen: PBMCs. These receptors were taken from a female donor in good health and CMV-seronegative.

The chain combines TRBV9 with TRBJ2-2; D is perhaps TRBD1 (6 bases). The V gene's germline CDR1 is SGDLS and CDR2 YYNGEE. Trimming removed 6 bases from V and 1 base from J, with 16 bases in between. The length of the CDR3 is 16 residues. CDR3 nucleotide sequence: TGTGCCAGCAACCTACAGGGAGAGAAGAACACCGGGGAGCTGTTTTTT. Translation gives CASNLQGEKNTGELFF.

The chain combines TRBV7-8 with TRBJ2-1, with a weak D call TRBD2 (5 bases). The germline V gene has CDR1 SGHVS and CDR2 FQNEAQ. The CDR3 consists of 16 residues. V was shortened by 5 bases and J by 3 bases, with 17 bases between the two germline ends. CDR3 DNA: TGTGCCAGCAGCGCACGAATACTAGTTAGCTACAATGAGCAGTTCTTC. Encoded protein: CASSARILVSYNEQFF.

The chain carries TRBV14 and TRBJ1-3, with D perhaps TRBD1 (6 bases). The CDR3 consists of 17 residues. Trimming left V 4 bases short and J 0 bases short, with 16 bases between. In germline, CDR1 is SGHDN, CDR2 FVKESK. Here the CDR3 DNA reads TGTGCCAGCAGCCTACAGGGAGCCACCCGCTCTGGAAACACCATATATTTT. Amino acids: CASSLQGATRSGNTIYF.

The rearrangement links TRBV7-2 to TRBJ1-1, with a weak D call TRBD1 (6 bases). From germline, CDR1 is SGHTA and CDR2 FQGNSA. The CDR3 loop spans 14 amino acids. V lost 2 bases, J lost 2 bases, and 9 bases lay in between. The CDR3 loop is CASSLSRGNTEAFF. The CDR3 region has the DNA TGTGCCAGCAGCTTAAGCAGGGGTAACACTGAAGCTTTCTTT. The entire variable domain, with the rest obtained from reference TRBV7-2 and TRBJ1-1, is as follows: GAGVSQSPSNKVTEKGKDVELRCDPISGHTALYWYRQSLGQGLEFLIYFQGNSAPDKSGLPSDRFSAERTGGSVSTLTIQRTQQEDSAVYLCASSLSRGNTEAFFGQGTRLTVV.

This clone was picked up a small number of times. The V and J genes are TRBV4-1 and TRBJ1-1, with D maybe TRBD1 (5 bases). Trimming left V 0 bases short and J 4 bases short, with 15 bases between. Germline values: CDR1 MGHRA, CDR2 YSYEKL. The CDR3 is 16 amino acids. This CDR3 reads CASSQDRRGTTTEAFF. The CDR3 bases are TGCGCCAGCAGCCAAGATAGGAGGGGTACGACCACTGAAGCTTTCTTT.

The rearrangement joins TRBV5-8 to TRBJ2-7; 10 positions match TRBD2. Germline V gene sequence: CDR1 SGHTS, CDR2 YDEGEE. The CDR3 sequence is 14 residues long. After removal of 5 bases from V and 3 bases from J, the junction contained 5 bases not matched to a gene. The CDR3 sequence: CASRPGLAIYEQYF. Written as DNA, the CDR3 is TGTGCCAGCAGACCGGGACTAGCGATCTACGAGCAGTACTTC.

The rearrangement joins TRBV28 to TRBJ1-1; D ambiguous. The V gene lost 5 bases and the J gene lost 5 bases, with 9 bases spanning the gap. Germline CDR1 reads MDHEN; CDR2 reads SYDVKM. This CDR3 has 12 residues. The chain's CDR3 is CASSLDETEAFF. In DNA, the CDR3 is TGTGCCAGCAGTCTAGACGAGACTGAAGCTTTCTTT.

A single count supports this clone. The chain combines TRBV9 with TRBJ1-2; 7 nucleotides match TRBD1. The CDR3 runs 15 residues. V trimming: 2 bases; J trimming: 2 bases; junction bases outside the gene matches: 6. Germline V CDR1 and CDR2: SGDLS, YYNGEE. CDR3 sequence: CASSVYSGQNYGYTF. The CDR3 DNA reads TGTGCCAGCAGCGTTTACTCGGGACAGAACTATGGCTACACCTTC.

The chain joins TRBV14 to TRBJ1-1; D is possibly TRBD1 (6 bases). CDR1 and CDR2 (germline): SGHDN, FVKESK. The CDR3 is made up of 15 amino acids. V lost 4 bases to trimming and J lost 3 bases, with 15 bases between them. This CDR3 reads CASSLLGGRDTEAFF. The CDR3 bases are TGTGCCAGCAGCCTCTTGGGGGGGCGGGACACTGAAGCTTTCTTT.

This clone was found a few times. The V gene is TRBV6-5, the J gene TRBJ1-1, with TRBD1 as a possible D gene (6 bases). Germline loops: CDR1 MNHEY, CDR2 SVGAGI. V was cut by 7 bases and J by 0 bases, with 9 bases left in between. The CDR3 length is 13 residues. The CDR3 sequence is CASKGVVNTEAFF. The CDR3 nucleotides read TGTGCCAGCAAGGGGGTCGTGAACACTGAAGCTTTCTTT.